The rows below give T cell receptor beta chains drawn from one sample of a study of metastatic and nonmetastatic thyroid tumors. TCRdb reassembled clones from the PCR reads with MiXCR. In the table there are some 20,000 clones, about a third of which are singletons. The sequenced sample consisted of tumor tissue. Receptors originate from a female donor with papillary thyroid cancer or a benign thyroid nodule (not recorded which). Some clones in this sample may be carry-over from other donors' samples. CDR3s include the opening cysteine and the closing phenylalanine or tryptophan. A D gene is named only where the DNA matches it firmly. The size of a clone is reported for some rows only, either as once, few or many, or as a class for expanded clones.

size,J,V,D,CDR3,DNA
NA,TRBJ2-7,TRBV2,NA,CASKDRLSYEQYF,TGTGCCAGCAAAGACAGACTTTCCTACGAGCAGTACTTC
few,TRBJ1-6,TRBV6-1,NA,CASSEGDNSPLHF,TGTGCCAGCAGTGAGGGGGATAATTCACCCCTCCACTTT
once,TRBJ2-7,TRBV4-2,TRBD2,CASSQVTSGAPEQYF,TGTGCCAGCAGCCAAGTGACTAGCGGGGCACCCGAGCAGTACTTC
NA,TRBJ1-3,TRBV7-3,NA,CASSFTGPPNPIYF,TGTGCCAGCAGTTTCACTGGACCGCCTAACCCCATATATTTT
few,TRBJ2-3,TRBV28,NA,CASSPPALDTQYF,TGTGCCAGCAGTCCCCCCGCCCTGGATACGCAGTATTTT
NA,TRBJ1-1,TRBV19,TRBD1,CASTRQGETEAFF,TGTGCCAGTACCAGACAGGGGGAAACTGAAGCTTTCTTT
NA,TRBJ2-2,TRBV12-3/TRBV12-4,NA,CASSLEGTRFRVEGTGELFF,TGTGCCAGCAGTTTAGAGGGGACCCGATTTCGAGTTGAGGGGACCGGGGAGCTGTTTTTT
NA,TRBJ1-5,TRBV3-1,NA,CASSQTPYNQPQHF,TGTGCCAGCAGCCAGACACCTTACAATCAGCCCCAGCATTTT
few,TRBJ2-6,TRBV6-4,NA,CASSDNSGANVLTF,TGTGCCAGCAGTGACAACTCTGGGGCCAACGTCCTGACTTTC
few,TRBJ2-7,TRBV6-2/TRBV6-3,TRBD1,CATLTPRGNEQYF,TGTGCTACTCTGACTCCCAGGGGGAACGAGCAGTACTTC
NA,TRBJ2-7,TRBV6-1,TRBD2,CASRRTSGIIYEQYF,TGTGCCAGCAGAAGGACTAGCGGGATTATTTACGAGCAGTACTTC
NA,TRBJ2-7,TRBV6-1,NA,CASSEPAGVLYEQYF,TGTGCCAGCAGTGAACCAGCGGGCGTACTCTACGAGCAGTACTTC
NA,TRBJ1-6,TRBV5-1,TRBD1,CASRAGTEISPLHF,TGCGCCAGCAGAGCCGGGACAGAAATTTCACCCCTCCACTTT
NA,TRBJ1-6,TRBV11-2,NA,CASSLGRGVILSPLHF,TGTGCCAGCAGCTTAGGCCGGGGGGTAATACTTTCACCCCTCCACTTT
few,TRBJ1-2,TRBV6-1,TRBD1,CASVDRGRSGGYTF,TGTGCCAGCGTTGACAGGGGGCGTTCGGGAGGCTACACCTTC
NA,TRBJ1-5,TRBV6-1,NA,CASSPDLSNQPQHF,TGTGCCAGCAGCCCGGACTTGAGCAATCAGCCCCAGCATTTT
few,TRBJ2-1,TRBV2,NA,CASSGYGNEQFF,TGTGCCAGCAGTGGCTACGGCAATGAGCAGTTCTTC
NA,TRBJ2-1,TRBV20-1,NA,CSARDYKNYNEQFF,TGCAGTGCCAGAGACTATAAGAACTACAATGAGCAGTTCTTC
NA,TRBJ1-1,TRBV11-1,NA,CASSLRSGLAEAFF,TGTGCCAGCAGCTTAAGGTCGGGGTTAGCTGAAGCTTTCTTT
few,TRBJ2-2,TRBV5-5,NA,CASSHQDTGELFF,TGTGCCAGCAGTCACCAAGACACCGGGGAGCTGTTTTTT
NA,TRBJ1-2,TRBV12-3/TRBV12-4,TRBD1,CASSLGTGNGYTF,TGTGCCAGCAGCCTAGGGACAGGGAATGGCTACACCTTC
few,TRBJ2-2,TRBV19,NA,CASSISANTGELFF,TGTGCCAGTAGTATTAGCGCGAACACCGGGGAGCTGTTTTTT
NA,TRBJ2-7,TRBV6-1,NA,CASTPLIPPYEQYF,TGTGCCAGCACCCCACTCATCCCTCCCTACGAGCAGTACTTC
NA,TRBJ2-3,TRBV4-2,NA,CASSRTGTPKRDTQYF,TGTGCCAGCAGCAGAACCGGGACCCCTAAGAGGGATACGCAGTATTTT
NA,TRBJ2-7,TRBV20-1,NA,CSASIDSSSYEQYF,TGCAGTGCTTCCATAGACAGTAGCTCCTACGAGCAGTACTTC
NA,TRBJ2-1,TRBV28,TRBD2,CASITTLAGQYNEQFF,TGTGCCAGCATCACAACCCTAGCGGGTCAATACAATGAGCAGTTCTTC
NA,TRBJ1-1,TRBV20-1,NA,CSANSGTEYVGTEAFF,TGCAGTGCTAACTCCGGGACGGAGTATGTAGGCACTGAAGCTTTCTTT
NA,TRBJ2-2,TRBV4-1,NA,CASEGSGSNTGELFF,TGCGCCAGCGAGGGGAGCGGGTCGAACACCGGGGAGCTGTTTTTT
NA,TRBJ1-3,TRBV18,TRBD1,CASSPSQGRGNTIYF,TGTGCCAGCTCACCGTCACAGGGGAGAGGAAACACCATATATTTT
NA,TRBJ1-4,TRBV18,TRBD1,CASSPRDRAPNEKLFF,TGTGCCAGCTCACCACGGGACAGGGCACCTAATGAAAAACTGTTTTTT
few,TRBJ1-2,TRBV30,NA,CAWSRTGGYTF,TGTGCCTGGAGTCGGACTGGTGGCTACACCTTC
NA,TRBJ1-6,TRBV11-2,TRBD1,CASSFFPGQGDKPLHF,TGTGCCAGCAGCTTCTTCCCGGGACAGGGAGACAAGCCCCTCCACTTT
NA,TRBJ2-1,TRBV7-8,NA,CASSSLFTSYNEQFF,TGTGCCAGCAGCTCCCTCTTCACCTCCTACAATGAGCAGTTCTTC
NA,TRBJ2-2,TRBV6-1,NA,CASERSADLNTGELFF,TGTGCCAGCGAAAGGTCGGCAGATCTAAACACCGGGGAGCTGTTTTTT
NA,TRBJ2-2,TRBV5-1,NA,CASSLVENTGELFF,TGCGCCAGCAGCTTGGTGGAGAATACCGGGGAGCTGTTTTTT
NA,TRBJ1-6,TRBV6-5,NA,CASSFGAAGPLHF,TGTGCCAGCAGTTTTGGGGCCGCTGGACCCCTCCACTTT
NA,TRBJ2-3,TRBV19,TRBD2,CASSISAGSRGAQYF,TGTGCCAGTAGTATTTCAGCGGGATCGCGGGGTGCGCAGTATTTT
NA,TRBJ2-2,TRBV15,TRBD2,CATSREGTRDTGELFF,TGTGCCACCAGCAGAGAAGGGACTAGAGACACCGGGGAGCTGTTTTTT
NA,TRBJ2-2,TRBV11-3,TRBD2,CASSRGGRNTGELFF,TGTGCCAGCAGCCGGGGGGGGCGCAACACCGGGGAGCTGTTTTTT
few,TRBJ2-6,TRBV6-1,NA,CASSEASGANVLTF,TGTGCCAGCAGTGAAGCCTCTGGGGCCAACGTCCTGACTTTC
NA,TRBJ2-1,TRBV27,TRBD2,CASSLGGSSGVEQFF,TGTGCCAGCAGTTTAGGAGGGTCTAGCGGCGTAGAGCAGTTCTTC
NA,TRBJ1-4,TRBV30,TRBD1,CAWRGTGESEKLFF,TGTGCCTGGAGGGGGACAGGGGAGAGTGAAAAACTGTTTTTT
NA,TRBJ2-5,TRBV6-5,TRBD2,CASSNGGASGKTQYF,TGTGCCAGCAGTAACGGGGGGGCCTCGGGAAAGACCCAGTACTTC
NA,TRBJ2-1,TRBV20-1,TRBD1,CSASQGWGTVDEQFF,TGCAGTGCCAGTCAAGGTTGGGGGACAGTCGATGAGCAGTTCTTC
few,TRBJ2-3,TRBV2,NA,CASSPLPGPDTQYF,TGTGCCAGCAGCCCACTTCCGGGCCCAGATACGCAGTATTTT
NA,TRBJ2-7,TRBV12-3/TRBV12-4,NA,CASSDRPIRDYEQYF,TGTGCCAGCAGTGATAGACCCATCAGGGACTACGAGCAGTACTTC
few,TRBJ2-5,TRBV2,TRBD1,CASRAGTGVLETQYF,TGTGCCAGCCGGGCGGGGACAGGTGTTTTAGAGACCCAGTACTTC
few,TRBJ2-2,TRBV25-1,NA,CASSDPRENTGELFF,TGTGCCAGCAGTGACCCCAGGGAGAACACCGGGGAGCTGTTTTTT
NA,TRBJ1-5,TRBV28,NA,CASRSPNQPQHF,TGTGCCAGCAGGAGCCCAAATCAGCCCCAGCATTTT
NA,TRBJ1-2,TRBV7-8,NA,CASSLARVGRSYGYTF,TGTGCCAGCAGCTTAGCGAGAGTGGGCAGATCCTATGGCTACACCTTC
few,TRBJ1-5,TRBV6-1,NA,CASRGRGRDQPQHF,TGTGCCAGCAGGGGGAGGGGAAGGGATCAGCCCCAGCATTTT
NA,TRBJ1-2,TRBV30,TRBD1,CAWSARTGDYGYTF,TGTGCCTGGAGTGCGCGGACAGGGGATTATGGCTACACCTTC
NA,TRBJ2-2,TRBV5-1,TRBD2,CASSLERGTGELFF,TGCGCCAGCAGCTTGGAGCGGGGAACCGGGGAGCTGTTTTTT
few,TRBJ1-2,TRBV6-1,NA,CASSELAGTSRTF,TGTGCCAGCAGTGAATTGGCAGGGACCTCTAGGACCTTC
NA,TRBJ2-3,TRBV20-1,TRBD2,CSAIDPSGATDTQYF,TGCAGTGCTATAGATCCTAGCGGAGCCACAGATACGCAGTATTTT
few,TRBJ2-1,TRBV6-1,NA,CASSLRGSYNEQFF,TGTGCCAGCAGTCTGCGGGGCTCCTACAATGAGCAGTTCTTC
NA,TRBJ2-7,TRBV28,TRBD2,CASSSPGSSGGTYSYEQYF,TGTGCCAGCAGTTCCCCGGGATCTAGCGGGGGGACTTACTCCTACGAGCAGTACTTC
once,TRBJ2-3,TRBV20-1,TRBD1,CSARRGQKQYF,TGCAGTGCTAGAAGGGGGCAGAAGCAGTATTTT
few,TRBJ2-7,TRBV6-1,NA,CATAGAPYEQYF,TGTGCTACAGCCGGGGCCCCCTACGAGCAGTACTTC
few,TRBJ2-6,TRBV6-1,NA,CASSEGRAGASVLTF,TGTGCCAGCAGTGAAGGGCGGGCCGGGGCCAGCGTCCTGACTTTC